This passage covers 6 T cell receptor beta chains from one sample sequenced in a study of cytomegalovirus exposure and HLA in healthy donors. It was with 60 Vbeta and 13 Jbeta primers that the PCR ran. Libraries were prepared by immunoSEQ multiplex PCR; TCRdb keeps only in-frame clonotypes and omits some of them. The data hold approximately 170,000 clones, with approximately 80% observed a single time. The sequenced sample was PBMCs. The receptors were gathered from a woman aged 45-65 years in good health and CMV-seronegative.

The chain employs TRBV28 and TRBJ2-7; TRBD1 aligns across 7 bases. Germline trimming cut 6 bases from V and 3 bases from J; bases unmatched to any gene: 11. The CDR3 covers 15 residues. CDR1 and CDR2 from the germline V gene are MDHEN and SYDVKM. The CDR3 loop is CASSRTGVGGYEQYF. In DNA form, the CDR3 reads TGTGCCAGCAGCCGTACAGGGGTAGGAGGCTACGAGCAGTACTTC. Supplemented by reference TRBV28 and TRBJ2-7, the full variable domain reads DVKVTQSSRYLVKRTGEKVFLECVQDMDHENMFWYRQDPGLGLRLIYFSYDVKMKEKGDIPEGYSVSREKKERFSLILESASTNQTSMYLCASSRTGVGGYEQYFGPGTRLTVT.

V is TRBV6-5 and J is TRBJ1-3, with a weak D call TRBD1 (5 bases). Trimming cost V 10 bases and J 2 bases, with 12 bases left between them. Germline V lookup: CDR1 MNHEY, CDR2 SVGAGI. The CDR3 covers 13 residues. The CDR3 protein is CATTGTPGNTIYF. CDR3 in DNA: TGTGCCACGACTGGGACTCCTGGAAACACCATATATTTT.

The rearrangement links TRBV10-3 to TRBJ2-3, with 11 positions matching TRBD2. The CDR3 is made up of 16 amino acids. J lost 2 bases, V lost 4 bases, and 5 bases had no gene match. Germline V gene data show CDR1 as ENHRY and CDR2 as SYGVKD. The CDR3 reads CAISASSGGTTDTQYF. The CDR3 DNA reads as TGTGCCATCAGTGCTTCTAGCGGGGGGACCACAGATACGCAGTATTTT.

The chain is built from TRBV27 and TRBJ2-2; TRBD1 might be the D (5 bases). The CDR3 covers 14 residues. Germline CDR1 reads MNHEY; CDR2 reads SMNVEV (reference sequence). Between the trimmed V and J ends, which lost 5 bases and 3 bases, there was a span of 10 bases. DNA for the CDR3: TGTGCCAGCAGTCCCAGGACACACACCGGGGAGCTGTTTTTT. Translation gives CASSPRTHTGELFF.

This rearrangement joins TRBV4-2 to TRBJ2-2; 7 positions agree with TRBD1. The CDR3 is 16 amino acids. V shed 5 bases, J shed 0 bases, and the junction held 6 bases outside the gene matches. The germline CDR1 and CDR2 sequences are LGHNA and YNFKEQ. In DNA, the CDR3 is TGTGCCAGCAGCGGGCGGACAGGCTCGAACACCGGGGAGCTGTTTTTT. The encoded protein is CASSGRTGSNTGELFF.

V and J are TRBV6-5 and TRBJ2-2, with 7 bases identical to TRBD1. Germline CDR1 MNHEY, CDR2 SVGAGI. CDR3 length equals 15 residues. J gave up 7 bases and V 2 bases, and 7 bases lay outside the gene matches. The CDR3 bases are TGTGCCAGCAGTTACCGGGTAGGGGGCGGCGGGGAGCTGTTTTTT. Translation: CASSYRVGGGGELFF.